The clone carrying this T cell receptor (beta chain) appeared a few times. Its antigen is unidentified. This specimen comes from a study of beta chain features in type 1 diabetes. Whole-study results and caveats: VDJ junctions sequenced from type 1 diabetes patients showed fewer insertions and more deletions. The study found that naive, central memory and Treg TCRB repertoires appeared more similar in patients than in healthy donors.

Germline V gives CDR1 LNHDA, CDR2 SQIVND (reference sequence). The CDR3 has 14 residues. Trimming cost V 6 bases and J 7 bases; bases outside gene matches: 11. All of the isolated RNA was reverse transcribed, so expressed TCRB transcripts were sequenced. Several million reads per sample on average were obtained from naive, central memory and regulatory T cell samples. The table came from immunoSEQ multiplex PCR; TCRdb's copy has only in-frame clones and leaves some out. The sample records about 360,000 clones, roughly an eighth being singletons. The TCR was taken from a man aged 18 to 29 in good health. This chain links TRBV19 with TRBJ1-1, with 7 bases aligning to TRBD1. The specimen sequenced was naive CD4+ T cells from blood. The chain's CDR3 is CASRRDSEEFEAFF. CDR3 DNA sequence: TGTGCCAGTAGGAGGGACAGCGAAGAATTTGAAGCTTTCTTT.